The 27 T cell receptor beta chains presented below share a single source sample, sequenced in a study of beta chain features in type 1 diabetes. The entirety of the isolated RNA underwent reverse transcription, so expressed TCRB transcripts were sequenced. The protocol was immunoSEQ multiplex PCR, while the TCRdb copy is restricted to in-frame clones and leaves out a portion. The table records 810,000 or so clones, 17% of them present only once. Sequencing input: naive CD4+ T cells from blood. These receptors were collected from a woman between 18 and 30 years old in good health.

This clone has only a few counts. The chain carries TRBV29-1 and TRBJ2-1; D uncertain. V lost 2 bases and J lost 4, with 15 bases in between. The CDR3 runs 15 residues. CDR1 and CDR2 from the germline V gene are SQVTM and ANQGSEA. CDR3 nucleotides: TGCAGCGTTGAATCGGTACTCAAGATGTACAATGAGCAGTTCTTC. This translates into CSVESVLKMYNEQFF.

The genes are TRBV7-9 and TRBJ1-4; 10 bases are shared with TRBD1. The CDR3 has 14 residues. V trimming: 3 bases; J trimming: 6 bases; junction bases outside the gene matches: 1. From germline, CDR1 is SEHNR and CDR2 FQNEAQ (reference sequence). CDR3 sequence (DNA): TGTGCCAGCAGCTTTGACAGGGGGCATGAAAAACTGTTTTTT. It is translated as CASSFDRGHEKLFF. Full variable domain (outside the CDR3, taken from reference TRBV7-9 and TRBJ1-4): DTGVSQNPRHKITKRGQNVTFRCDPISEHNRLYWYRQTLGQGPEFLTYFQNEAQLEKSRLLSDRFSAERPKGSFSTLEIQRTEQGDSAMYLCASSFDRGHEKLFFGSGTQLSVL.

This clone was counted a few times. The CDR3 nucleotides are TGCGCCAGCAGCCGAATGATGACAGGGGGCACTGAAGCTTTCTTT. This sequence encodes CASSRMMTGGTEAFF. The rearrangement links TRBV5-1 to TRBJ1-1; 9 nucleotides line up with TRBD1. CDR3 size: 15 residues. Germline V gives CDR1 SGHRS, CDR2 YFSETQ. Trimming at V came to 4 bases and at J to 4 bases, leaving 8 bases not matched to a gene.

This clone was detected only a few times. Here the CDR3 DNA reads TGTGCCAGCAGTTTTGACCAGCCCCAGCATTTT. Translation: CASSFDQPQHF. This chain connects TRBV6-4 to TRBJ1-5, with D unclear. The V end was cut by 5 bases, the J end by 7 bases, with 6 bases between. Germline V gene lookup returns CDR1 MRHNA and CDR2 SNTAGT. The CDR3 extends over 11 amino acids.

This clone was counted a few times. The chain carries TRBV18 and TRBJ2-6; D is unresolved. The germline V gene encodes CDR1 KGHSH and CDR2 LQKENI. The CDR3 length is 15 residues. V was trimmed by 4 bases and J by 0 bases, leaving 7 bases between them. CDR3 in DNA: TGTGCCAGCTCACACCCATTCTCTGGGGCCAACGTCCTGACTTTC. Residues: CASSHPFSGANVLTF. The variable domain in full, with the rest retrieved from reference TRBV18 and TRBJ2-6, is NAGVMQNPRHLVRRRGQEARLRCSPMKGHSHVYWYRQLPEEGLKFMVYLQKENIIDESGMPKERFSAEFPKEGPSILRIQQVVRGDSAAYFCASSHPFSGANVLTFGAGSRLTVL.

The V call is TRBV9, the J call TRBJ1-2; D remains unclear. The CDR3 runs 15 residues. The germline V and J ends were trimmed by 0 bases and 4 bases, with 13 bases remaining between them. From germline, CDR1 is SGDLS and CDR2 YYNGEE. Here the CDR3 DNA reads TGTGCCAGCAGCGTAGCTGGGGATAGCAGCTATGGCTACACCTTC. As protein: CASSVAGDSSYGYTF.

This clone was counted a few times. V is TRBV5-4 and J is TRBJ2-4; D ambiguous. The V gene lost 4 bases and the J gene lost 1 base, with 6 bases spanning the gap. This CDR3 region has 13 residues. CDR1 is SGHNT, CDR2 YYREEE, per germline (reference sequence). The CDR3 sequence: CASSPWAKNIQYF. CDR3 in DNA: TGTGCCAGCAGCCCCTGGGCCAAAAACATTCAGTACTTC.

The chain links TRBV23-1 to TRBJ2-1, with TRBD1 identical over 9 bases. TRBV23-1 falls under the ORF class, with uncertain function. The CDR3 extends over 13 amino acids. The V gene end was trimmed by 8 bases and the J gene end by 8 bases; junction bases not matched to a gene: 7. CDR3 in DNA: TGCGCCAGCCGGACAGGGGTGAAGGATGAGCAGTTCTTC. Amino acids: CASRTGVKDEQFF.

This clone occurred a few times. This sequence joins TRBV19 and TRBJ2-5; D gene unclear. There are 14 residues in the CDR3. Trimming left V 7 bases short and J 4 bases short, with 16 bases between. Germline CDR1 reads LNHDA; CDR2 reads SQIVND (reference sequence). As DNA, the CDR3 is TGTGCCAGTATACTCCGCCGGACGAGAGAGACCCAGTACTTC. Amino acids: CASILRRTRETQYF.

This clone was observed a handful of times. The J gene is TRBJ2-5, the V gene TRBV25-1; D remains unclear. The ends were cut back, 3 bases at V and 0 bases at J, with 14 bases in the middle. This CDR3 is 16 amino acids long. CDR1 is MGHDK, CDR2 SYGVNS, per germline. The CDR3 DNA follows: TGTGCCAGCAGTGAGCCCCGCGGTGGGTACCAAGAGACCCAGTACTTC. Translation: CASSEPRGGYQETQYF.

This clone was counted a single time. The chain uses TRBV18 and TRBJ2-7; TRBD1 matches at 7 bases. V was clipped by 3 bases and J by 3 bases; unmatched bases: 2. This CDR3 spans 13 amino acids. The V gene's germline CDR1 is KGHSH and CDR2 LQKENI. For the CDR3, the DNA is TGTGCCAGCTCACCGACAGGGAGCTACGAGCAGTACTTC. Translated: CASSPTGSYEQYF. Full variable domain (missing parts from reference TRBV18 and TRBJ2-7): NAGVMQNPRHLVRRRGQEARLRCSPMKGHSHVYWYRQLPEEGLKFMVYLQKENIIDESGMPKERFSAEFPKEGPSILRIQQVVRGDSAAYFCASSPTGSYEQYFGPGTRLTVT.

The V and J genes are TRBV19 and TRBJ2-1; TRBD2 matches 15 bases. The V segment lost 3 bases and the J segment 1 base; nucleotides outside the gene matches: 10. CDR3 length: 20 residues. Germline loops: CDR1 LNHDA, CDR2 SQIVND (reference sequence). The CDR3 protein is CASSMRRGLAGGGSYNEQFF. The CDR3, as DNA: TGTGCCAGTAGTATGCGCCGGGGACTAGCGGGAGGTGGGTCCTACAATGAGCAGTTCTTC.

Comment on this clone: Other DNA variants within this sample encode the same CDR3. J is TRBJ2-7 and V is TRBV27; 7 nucleotides match TRBD1. CDR1 MNHEY and CDR2 SMNVEV come from the germline V gene (reference sequence). The J segment lost 1 base and the V segment lost 2 bases, leaving 2 bases of the junction unmatched. The CDR3 spans 14 residues. CDR3 sequence: CASSLRQGSYEQYF. The CDR3 nucleotides read TGTGCCAGCAGTTTAAGACAGGGTTCCTACGAGCAGTACTTC.

This clone showed up just a few times. The chain links TRBV6-5 to TRBJ2-3; D remains unclear. V was trimmed by 5 bases and J by 5 bases, leaving 8 bases between them. Germline-derived CDR1 and CDR2 are MNHEY and SVGAGI. The CDR3 extends over 12 amino acids. CDR3 sequence reads: CASSATGDTQYF. CDR3 bases: TGTGCCAGCAGTGCGACTGGAGATACGCAGTATTTT.

The CDR3 sequence is CASVGTAAYEQYF. CDR3 nucleotides: TGTGCCAGTGTTGGGACAGCAGCCTACGAGCAGTACTTC. This chain connects TRBV6-6 to TRBJ2-7, with 7 nucleotides matching TRBD1. J lost 2 bases, V lost 9 bases, and 7 bases had no gene match. This CDR3 has 13 amino acids. Germline CDR1 reads MNHNY; CDR2 reads SVGAGI (reference sequence).

There are a few counts of this clone. This rearrangement joins TRBV28 to TRBJ2-3, with TRBD2 matching 7 bases. Germline V lookup: CDR1 MDHEN, CDR2 SYDVKM. This CDR3 has 16 residues. V gave up 4 bases and J gave up 4 bases; unmatched junction bases: 11. The CDR3 sequence: CASSSPWRELADTQYF. In DNA, the CDR3 is TGTGCCAGCAGTTCTCCCTGGCGGGAGTTGGCAGATACGCAGTATTTT. Using reference TRBV28 and TRBJ2-3 for the parts outside the CDR3, the full variable domain is DVKVTQSSRYLVKRTGEKVFLECVQDMDHENMFWYRQDPGLGLRLIYFSYDVKMKEKGDIPEGYSVSREKKERFSLILESASTNQTSMYLCASSSPWRELADTQYFGPGTRLTVL.

V gene TRBV28 combines with J gene TRBJ2-7; D tentatively reads TRBD1 or TRBD2 (6 bases each). The germline V and J ends were trimmed by 3 bases and 0 bases, with 12 bases remaining between them. In germline, CDR1 is MDHEN, CDR2 SYDVKM. The CDR3 contains 15 residues. The CDR3 DNA sequence: TGTGCCAGCAGTTTCAGCAAGGGGGGCTCCTACGAGCAGTACTTC. This gives the protein CASSFSKGGSYEQYF.

This chain uses TRBV19 with TRBJ1-2; D unclear. Trimming removed 5 bases from V and 7 bases from J, with 14 bases in between. The CDR3 runs 13 residues. In germline, CDR1 is LNHDA, CDR2 SQIVND (reference sequence). Written as DNA, the CDR3 is TGTGCCAGTAGTCGGAGCGTATACTCTGGCTACACCTTC. This gives the protein CASSRSVYSGYTF.

This clone came up a few times. J is TRBJ2-1 and V is TRBV9; a possible D gene is TRBD2 (5 bases). The V end was cut by 0 bases, the J end by 1 base, with 11 bases between. The CDR3 is made up of 16 amino acids. Germline CDR1 is SGDLS and CDR2 is YYNGEE. In DNA, the CDR3 is TGTGCCAGCAGCGTAGTTGGAGGCCTTTCCTACAATGAGCAGTTCTTC. Its translation: CASSVVGGLSYNEQFF.

With respect to this clone: Additional DNA sequences in this sample encode the identical CDR3. The chain uses TRBV7-2 and TRBJ2-5, with D maybe TRBD2 (6 bases). The CDR3 sequence is 13 residues long. Germline values: CDR1 SGHTA, CDR2 FQGNSA. The ends were cut back, 4 bases at V and 5 bases at J, with 11 bases in the middle. Here the CDR3 DNA reads TGTGCCAGCAGCTCGCGAGGGAGGGAGACCCAGTACTTC. Translated: CASSSRGRETQYF. Looking up the rest from reference TRBV7-2 and TRBJ2-5 gives the full variable domain: GAGVSQSPSNKVTEKGKDVELRCDPISGHTALYWYRQSLGQGLEFLIYFQGNSAPDKSGLPSDRFSAERTGGSVSTLTIQRTQQEDSAVYLCASSSRGRETQYFGPGTRLLVL.

This clone was seen only a few times. This sample includes further DNA sequences coding for the same CDR3. The chain employs TRBV6-6 and TRBJ2-7; no firm D call. V was cut by 1 base and J by 3 bases, with 7 bases left in between. The CDR3 totals 13 residues. CDR1 is MNHNY and CDR2 is SVGAGI in the germline V gene (reference sequence). CDR3 nucleotide sequence: TGTGCCAGCAGTTACTATGGCGGCTACGAGCAGTACTTC. Its protein product is CASSYYGGYEQYF.

V and J are TRBV28 and TRBJ2-1, with D maybe TRBD2 (5 bases). Trimming cost V 8 bases and J 0 bases, with 17 bases left between them. The CDR3 is 16 amino acids. CDR1 and CDR2 from the germline V gene are MDHEN and SYDVKM. CDR3: CASWGVDGSSYNEQFF. The CDR3 bases are TGTGCCAGCTGGGGAGTCGACGGAAGCTCCTACAATGAGCAGTTCTTC.

Concerning this clone: This CDR3 is also generated by other DNA sequences in the sample. The CDR3 protein is CAISGGGGEQFF. As DNA, the CDR3 is TGTGCCATCAGCGGTGGGGGTGGCGAGCAGTTCTTC. The genes are TRBV10-3 and TRBJ2-1, with D perhaps being TRBD1 or TRBD2 (5 bases each). With 6 bases removed from V and 10 bases from J, the gap between germline ends came to 13 bases. The CDR3 consists of 12 residues. Per the germline V gene, CDR1 is ENHRY and CDR2 is SYGVKD.

This clone was picked up a small number of times. The genes are TRBV5-1 and TRBJ1-2, with a weak D call TRBD1 (5 bases). Germline CDR1 and CDR2: SGHRS and YFSETQ. Trimming removed 2 bases at V and 7 bases at J, with 21 bases between. The CDR3 length is 16 residues. CDR3 coding DNA: TGCGCCAGCAGCTTCCTAAAGGGGAACCGGGCTAGTGGCTACACCTTC. Its translation: CASSFLKGNRASGYTF.

This clone was seen a few times. The chain couples TRBV6-5 to TRBJ2-6; D gene ambiguous. V gave up 6 bases and J gave up 4 bases, with 7 bases separating them. The CDR3 length is 13 residues. Per the germline V gene, CDR1 is MNHEY and CDR2 is SVGAGI. The CDR3 protein is CASRFVGANVLTF. In DNA, the CDR3 is TGTGCCAGCAGATTCGTCGGGGCCAACGTCCTGACTTTC.

There are a few counts of this clone. V and J are TRBV19 and TRBJ2-4, with D hard to call. V gave up 5 bases and J gave up 3 bases, with 11 bases separating them. Per the germline V gene, CDR1 is LNHDA and CDR2 is SQIVND (reference sequence). The CDR3 has 14 amino acids. The CDR3 region has the DNA TGTGCCAGTAGTCTAACATCCGGCAAAAACATTCAGTACTTC. This codes for CASSLTSGKNIQYF.

In DNA, the CDR3 is TGTGCCAGCAGTAGGAGCGGAAGCACAGATACGCAGTATTTT. Translating it yields CASSRSGSTDTQYF. This sequence joins TRBV6-6 and TRBJ2-3; a weak D match, TRBD2 (5 bases). Germline values: CDR1 MNHNY, CDR2 SVGAGI (reference sequence). The CDR3 is made up of 14 amino acids. V lost 5 bases and J lost 0, with 9 bases in between.